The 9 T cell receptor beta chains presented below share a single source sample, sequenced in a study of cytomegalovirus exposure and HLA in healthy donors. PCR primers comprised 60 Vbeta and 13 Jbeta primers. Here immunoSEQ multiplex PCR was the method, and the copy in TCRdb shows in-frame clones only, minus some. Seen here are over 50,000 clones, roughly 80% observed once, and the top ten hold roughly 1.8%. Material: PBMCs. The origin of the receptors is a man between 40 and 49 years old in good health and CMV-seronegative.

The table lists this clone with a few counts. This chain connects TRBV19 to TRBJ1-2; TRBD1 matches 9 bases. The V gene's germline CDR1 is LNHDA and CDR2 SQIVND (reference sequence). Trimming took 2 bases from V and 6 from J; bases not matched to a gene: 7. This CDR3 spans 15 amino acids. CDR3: CASSITGGEANGYTF. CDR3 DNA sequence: TGTGCCAGTAGTATAACAGGGGGCGAAGCAAATGGCTACACCTTC.

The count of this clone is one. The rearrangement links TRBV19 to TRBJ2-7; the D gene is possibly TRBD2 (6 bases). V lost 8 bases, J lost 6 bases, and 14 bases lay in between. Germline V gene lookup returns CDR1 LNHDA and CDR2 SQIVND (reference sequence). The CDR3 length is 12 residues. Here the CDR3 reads CASGSTSSEQYF. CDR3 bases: TGTGCCAGTGGATCGACTAGTTCCGAGCAGTACTTC.

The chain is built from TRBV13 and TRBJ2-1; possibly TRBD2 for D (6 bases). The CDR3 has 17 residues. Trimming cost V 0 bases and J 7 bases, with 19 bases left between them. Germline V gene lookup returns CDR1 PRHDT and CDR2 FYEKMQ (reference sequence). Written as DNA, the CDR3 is TGTGCCAGCAGCTTAGGCCTAACGGGCGTAGGAGGGAATGAGCAGTTCTTC. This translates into CASSLGLTGVGGNEQFF. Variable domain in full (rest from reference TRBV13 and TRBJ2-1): AAGVIQSPRHLIKEKRETATLKCYPIPRHDTVYWYQQGPGQDPQFLISFYEKMQSDKGSIPDRFSAQQFSDYHSELNMSSLELGDSALYFCASSLGLTGVGGNEQFFGPGTRLTVL.

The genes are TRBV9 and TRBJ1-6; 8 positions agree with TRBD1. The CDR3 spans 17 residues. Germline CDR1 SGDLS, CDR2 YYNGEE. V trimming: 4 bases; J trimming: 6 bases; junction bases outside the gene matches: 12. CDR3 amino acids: CASSPWTGQGVNSPLHF. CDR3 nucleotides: TGTGCCAGCAGCCCCTGGACAGGGCAGGGAGTTAATTCACCCCTCCACTTT.

CDR3 sequence: CASSLAAAASGNTIYF. In DNA, the CDR3 is TGTGCCAGCAGCTTGGCGGCGGCAGCCTCTGGAAACACCATATATTTT. This chain uses TRBV5-8 with TRBJ1-3; no clear D. The CDR3 has 16 residues. The ends were cut back, 0 bases at V and 0 bases at J, with 10 bases in the middle. Germline V CDR1 and CDR2: SGHTS, YDEGEE.

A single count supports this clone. CDR3: CAWSGGLGSTNEKLFF. DNA for the CDR3: TGTGCCTGGAGTGGAGGATTAGGTTCAACTAATGAAAAACTGTTTTTT. The J gene is TRBJ1-4, the V gene TRBV30; D is uncertain. The CDR3 is made up of 16 amino acids. Germline V gene lookup returns CDR1 GTSNPN and CDR2 SVGIG (reference sequence). With 1 base removed from V and 0 bases from J, the gap between germline ends came to 12 bases.

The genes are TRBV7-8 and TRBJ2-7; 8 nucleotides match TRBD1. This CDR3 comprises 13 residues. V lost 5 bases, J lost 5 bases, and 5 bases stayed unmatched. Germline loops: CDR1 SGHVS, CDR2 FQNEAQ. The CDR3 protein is CASSTGTGDEQYV. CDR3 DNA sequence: TGTGCCAGCAGCACCGGGACAGGCGACGAGCAGTACGTC.

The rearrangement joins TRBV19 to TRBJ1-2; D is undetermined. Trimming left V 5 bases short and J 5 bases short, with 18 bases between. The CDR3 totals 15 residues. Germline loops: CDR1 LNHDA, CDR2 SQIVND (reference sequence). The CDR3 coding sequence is TGTGCCAGTAGTGGTTCCGGACTTGGAGAGTATGGCTACACCTTC. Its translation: CASSGSGLGEYGYTF.

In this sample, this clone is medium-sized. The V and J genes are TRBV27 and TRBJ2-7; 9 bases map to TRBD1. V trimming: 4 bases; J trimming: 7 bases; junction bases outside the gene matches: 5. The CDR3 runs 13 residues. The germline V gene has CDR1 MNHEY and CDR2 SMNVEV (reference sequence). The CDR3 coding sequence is TGTGCCAGCAGTTCGGGACAGGGAGGAGAGCAGTACGTC. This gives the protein CASSSGQGGEQYV.